This TCR beta chain is from a study of blood T cell repertoires in COVID-19. Turning to the study itself: The United States, Italy and Spain provided the acute and convalescent COVID-19 samples. T cells, B-cell-depleted T cells, or PBMCs supplied cDNA or gDNA.

Authors' methods: Estimated nucleated cell counts came from reference gene primer amplification. Method: immunoSEQ multiplex PCR; TCRdb's copy keeps in-frame clones and lacks some. V, J and clone size reflect that table, while D and trimming were determined from the DNA. The sample lists about 170,000 clones; approximately 84% were seen once. The CDR3 loop spans 12 amino acids. CDR1 and CDR2 from the germline V gene are SGHKS and YYEKEE (reference sequence). The ends were cut back, 2 bases at V and 5 bases at J, with 7 bases in the middle. This clone was observed a few times. Sequencing was performed on peripheral blood. The rearrangement joins TRBV5-5 to TRBJ2-5; maybe TRBD1 (5 bases). The receptor comes from a woman aged 80 or over with acute or convalescent COVID-19. The CDR3 protein is CASSFGAETQYF. CDR3 DNA: TGTGCCAGCAGCTTTGGGGCGGAGACCCAGTACTTC.